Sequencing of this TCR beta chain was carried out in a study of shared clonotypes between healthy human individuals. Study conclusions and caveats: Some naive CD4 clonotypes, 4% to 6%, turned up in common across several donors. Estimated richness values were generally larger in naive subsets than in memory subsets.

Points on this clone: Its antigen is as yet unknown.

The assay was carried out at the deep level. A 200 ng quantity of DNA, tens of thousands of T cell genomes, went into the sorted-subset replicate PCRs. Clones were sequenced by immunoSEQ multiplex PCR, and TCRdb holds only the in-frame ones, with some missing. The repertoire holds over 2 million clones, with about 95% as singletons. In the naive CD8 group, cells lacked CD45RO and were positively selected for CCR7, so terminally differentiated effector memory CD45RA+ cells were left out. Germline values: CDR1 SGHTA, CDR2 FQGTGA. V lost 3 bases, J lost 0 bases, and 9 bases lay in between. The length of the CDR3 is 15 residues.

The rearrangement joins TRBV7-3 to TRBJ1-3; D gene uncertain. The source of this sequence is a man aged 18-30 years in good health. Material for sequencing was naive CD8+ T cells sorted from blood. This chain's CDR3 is CASSFDGSSGNTIYF. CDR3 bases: TGTGCCAGCAGCTTCGACGGGAGCTCTGGAAACACCATATATTTT.